This TCR beta chain emerged from a study of T cell changes during pregnancy in multiple sclerosis. The germline V gene encodes CDR1 SGHAT and CDR2 FQNNGV. Trimming took 5 bases from V and 8 from J, leaving 24 bases between them. This CDR3 has 17 amino acids. Assay: immunoSEQ multiplex PCR; the TCRdb copy retains only in-frame clones and omits some. The sample records 25,000 to 35,000 clones, around 92% being singletons. The clonotype originates from a female donor in good health, enrolled as a control in a pregnancy study. The chain employs TRBV11-2 and TRBJ1-4; TRBD1 is a possible D gene (5 bases). Specimen: peripheral blood, collected in the first trimester of pregnancy. The CDR3 loop reads CASSRLGAGILREKLFF. The CDR3 DNA reads as TGTGCCAGCAGCCGTTTAGGAGCAGGGATACTTAGGGAAAAACTGTTTTTT.